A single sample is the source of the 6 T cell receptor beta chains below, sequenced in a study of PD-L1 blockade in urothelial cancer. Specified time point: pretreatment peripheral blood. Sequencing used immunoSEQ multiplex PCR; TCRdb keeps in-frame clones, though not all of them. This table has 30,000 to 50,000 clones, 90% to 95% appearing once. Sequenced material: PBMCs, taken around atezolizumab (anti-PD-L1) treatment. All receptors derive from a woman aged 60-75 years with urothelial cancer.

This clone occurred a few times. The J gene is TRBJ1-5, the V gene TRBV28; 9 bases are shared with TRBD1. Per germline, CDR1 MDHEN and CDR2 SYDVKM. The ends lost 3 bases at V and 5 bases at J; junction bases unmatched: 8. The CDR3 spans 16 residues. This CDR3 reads CASSFPKDRGDQPQHF. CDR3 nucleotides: TGTGCCAGCAGTTTCCCCAAGGACAGGGGTGATCAGCCCCAGCATTTT.

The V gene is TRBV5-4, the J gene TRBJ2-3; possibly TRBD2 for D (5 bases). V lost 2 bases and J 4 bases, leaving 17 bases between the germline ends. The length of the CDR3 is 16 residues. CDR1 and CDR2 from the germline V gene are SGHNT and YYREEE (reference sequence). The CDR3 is CASSFGLARTSDTQYF. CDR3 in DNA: TGTGCCAGCAGCTTCGGGCTAGCTCGGACTTCAGATACGCAGTATTTT.

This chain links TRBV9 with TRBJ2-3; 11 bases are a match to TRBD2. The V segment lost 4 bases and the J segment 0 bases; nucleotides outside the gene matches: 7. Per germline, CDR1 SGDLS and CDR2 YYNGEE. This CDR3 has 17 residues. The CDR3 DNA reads TGTGCCAGCAGCTATAGCGGGAGGGCCCTTAGCACAGATACGCAGTATTTT. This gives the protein CASSYSGRALSTDTQYF.

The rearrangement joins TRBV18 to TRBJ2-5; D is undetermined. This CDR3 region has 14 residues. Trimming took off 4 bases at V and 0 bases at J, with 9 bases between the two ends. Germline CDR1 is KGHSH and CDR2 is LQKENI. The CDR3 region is CASSRAKDQETQYF. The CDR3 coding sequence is TGTGCCAGCTCACGGGCGAAAGACCAAGAGACCCAGTACTTC.

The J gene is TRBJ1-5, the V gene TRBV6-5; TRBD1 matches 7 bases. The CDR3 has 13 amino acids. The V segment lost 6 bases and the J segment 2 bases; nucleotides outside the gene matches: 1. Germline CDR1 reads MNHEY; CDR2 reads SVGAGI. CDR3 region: CASRDRGNQPQHF. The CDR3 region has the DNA TGTGCCAGCAGAGACAGGGGCAATCAGCCCCAGCATTTT.

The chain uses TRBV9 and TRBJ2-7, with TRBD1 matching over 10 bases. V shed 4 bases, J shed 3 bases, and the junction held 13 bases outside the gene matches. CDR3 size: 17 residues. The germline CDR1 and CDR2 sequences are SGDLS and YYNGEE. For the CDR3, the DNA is TGTGCCAGCAGCCCAGGGGTAGGGGACAGGGGAATCTACGAGCAGTACTTC. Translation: CASSPGVGDRGIYEQYF.